This entry lists 3 T cell receptor beta chains sequenced from one sample in a study of cytotoxic CD8 clonotypes in ibrutinib-treated CLL. Profiled with immunoSEQ multiplex PCR; TCRdb holds only in-frame clones, not every one. The data show roughly 220,000 clones, roughly three quarters seen once. The source material was PBMCs, sampled after 12 months of ibrutinib treatment. These receptors all stem from a human donor with chronic lymphocytic leukemia.

The V and J genes are TRBV5-1 and TRBJ1-3; TRBD1 aligns across 7 bases. V lost 4 bases to trimming and J lost 0 bases; unmatched junction nucleotides: 7. The CDR3 loop spans 16 amino acids. Germline V CDR1 and CDR2: SGHRS, YFSETQ. The CDR3 is CASSPLAGGSGNTIYF. Here the CDR3 DNA reads TGCGCCAGCAGCCCCTTGGCAGGGGGCTCTGGAAACACCATATATTTT.

V gene TRBV5-8 combines with J gene TRBJ1-4; D is uncertain. V was pared by 1 base and J by 5 bases, with 12 bases between. CDR3 length: 15 amino acids. Germline CDR1 and CDR2: SGHTS and YDEGEE. The CDR3 DNA follows: TGTGCCAGCAGCTTGTCGGGGTACGGAAATGAAAAACTGTTTTTT. It is translated as CASSLSGYGNEKLFF.

The chain uses TRBV5-6 and TRBJ1-2; the D gene is possibly TRBD1 (5 bases). CDR3 size: 12 residues. Germline-derived CDR1 and CDR2 are SGHDT and YYEEEE. V lost 4 bases, J lost 13 bases, and 17 bases lay in between. DNA for the CDR3: TGTGCCAGCAGCCCACTGGAGGACACCGCCACCTTC. It encodes CASSPLEDTATF.